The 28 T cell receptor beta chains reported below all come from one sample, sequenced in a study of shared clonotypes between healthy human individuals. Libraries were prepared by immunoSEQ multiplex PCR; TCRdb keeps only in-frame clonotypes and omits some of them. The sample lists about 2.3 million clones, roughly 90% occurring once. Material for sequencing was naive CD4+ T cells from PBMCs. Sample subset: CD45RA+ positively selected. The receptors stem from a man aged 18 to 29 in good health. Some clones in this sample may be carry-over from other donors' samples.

CDR3 protein: CATNDNRGSGNTIYF. The DNA for the CDR3 is TGTGCCACCAATGACAACAGAGGCTCTGGAAACACCATATATTTT. The V and J genes are TRBV28 and TRBJ1-3; D remains unclear. Germline V lookup: CDR1 MDHEN, CDR2 SYDVKM. Trimming left V 10 bases short and J 0 bases short, with 16 bases between. This CDR3 has 15 amino acids.

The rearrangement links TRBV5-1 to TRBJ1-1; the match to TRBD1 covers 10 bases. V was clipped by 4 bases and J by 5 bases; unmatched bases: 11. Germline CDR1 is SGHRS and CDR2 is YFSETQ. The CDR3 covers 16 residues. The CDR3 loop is CASSPSTGGVGTEAFF. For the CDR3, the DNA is TGCGCCAGCAGCCCCTCGACAGGGGGCGTTGGTACTGAAGCTTTCTTT.

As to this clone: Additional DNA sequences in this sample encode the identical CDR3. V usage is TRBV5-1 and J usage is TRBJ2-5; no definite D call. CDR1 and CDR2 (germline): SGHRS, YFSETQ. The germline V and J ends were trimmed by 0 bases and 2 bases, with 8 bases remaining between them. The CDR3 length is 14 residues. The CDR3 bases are TGCGCCAGCAGCTTGGTACAAATTCAAGAGACCCAGTACTTC. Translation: CASSLVQIQETQYF.

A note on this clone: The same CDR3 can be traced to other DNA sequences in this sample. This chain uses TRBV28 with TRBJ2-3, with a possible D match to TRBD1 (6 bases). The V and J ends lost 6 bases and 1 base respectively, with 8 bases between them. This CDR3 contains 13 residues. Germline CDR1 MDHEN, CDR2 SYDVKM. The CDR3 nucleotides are TGTGCCAGCAGGGCAGGGGGCACAGATACGCAGTATTTT. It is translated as CASRAGGTDTQYF.

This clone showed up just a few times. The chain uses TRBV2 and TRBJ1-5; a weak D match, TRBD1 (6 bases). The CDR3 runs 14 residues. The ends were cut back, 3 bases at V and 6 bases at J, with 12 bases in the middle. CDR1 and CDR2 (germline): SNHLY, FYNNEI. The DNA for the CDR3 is TGTGCCAGCAGTGACAGGGGACCCGGTCAGCCCCAGCATTTT. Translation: CASSDRGPGQPQHF.

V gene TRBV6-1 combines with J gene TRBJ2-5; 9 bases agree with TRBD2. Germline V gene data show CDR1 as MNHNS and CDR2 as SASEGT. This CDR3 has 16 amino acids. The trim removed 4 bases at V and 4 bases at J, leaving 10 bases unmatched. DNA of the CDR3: TGTGCCAGCAGTGGACGAAGCGGGAGGATATCAGAGACCCAGTACTTC. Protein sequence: CASSGRSGRISETQYF.

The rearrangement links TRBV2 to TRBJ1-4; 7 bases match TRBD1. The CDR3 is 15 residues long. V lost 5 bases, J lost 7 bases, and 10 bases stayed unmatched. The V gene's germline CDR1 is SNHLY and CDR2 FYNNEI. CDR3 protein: CASSRGQGTSEKLFF. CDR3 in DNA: TGTGCCAGCAGTAGGGGGCAGGGGACGTCTGAAAAACTGTTTTTT.

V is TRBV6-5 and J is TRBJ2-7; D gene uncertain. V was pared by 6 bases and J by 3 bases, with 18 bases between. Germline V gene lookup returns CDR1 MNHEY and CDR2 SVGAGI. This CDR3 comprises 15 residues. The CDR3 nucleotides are TGTGCCAGCAGGCCATACCCTTTAGGAGACTACGAGCAGTACTTC. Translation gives CASRPYPLGDYEQYF.

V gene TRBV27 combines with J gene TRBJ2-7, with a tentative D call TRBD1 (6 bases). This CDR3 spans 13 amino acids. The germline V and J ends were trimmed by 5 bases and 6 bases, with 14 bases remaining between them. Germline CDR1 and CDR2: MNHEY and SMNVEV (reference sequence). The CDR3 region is CASSDRGQREQYF. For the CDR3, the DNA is TGTGCCAGCAGTGACCGGGGACAACGCGAGCAGTACTTC.

In nucleotides, the CDR3 is TGTGCCAGCAGCTCCATATACGCCTTCGGGAAGCAGTCCCAAGAGACCCAGTACTTC. This gives the protein CASSSIYAFGKQSQETQYF. The chain couples TRBV5-4 to TRBJ2-5; weak D call: TRBD2 (5 bases). The V gene lost 3 bases and the J gene lost 1 base, with 25 bases spanning the gap. This CDR3 spans 19 amino acids. The germline gives CDR1 SGHNT, CDR2 YYREEE (reference sequence).

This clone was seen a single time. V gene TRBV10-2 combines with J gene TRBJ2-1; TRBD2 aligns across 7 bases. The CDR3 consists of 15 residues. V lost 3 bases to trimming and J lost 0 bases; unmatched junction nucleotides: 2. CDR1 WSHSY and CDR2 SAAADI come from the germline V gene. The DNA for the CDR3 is TGCGCCAGCAGTGAAGGCGGGGGCTCCTACAATGAGCAGTTCTTC. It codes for CASSEGGGSYNEQFF.

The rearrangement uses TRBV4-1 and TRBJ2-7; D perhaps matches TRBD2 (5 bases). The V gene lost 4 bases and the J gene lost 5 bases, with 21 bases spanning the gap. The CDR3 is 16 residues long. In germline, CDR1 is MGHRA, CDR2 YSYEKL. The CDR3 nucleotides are TGCGCCAGCAGCCCACGCGCCGGCGGGCCGAACAACGAGCAGTACTTC. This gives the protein CASSPRAGGPNNEQYF.

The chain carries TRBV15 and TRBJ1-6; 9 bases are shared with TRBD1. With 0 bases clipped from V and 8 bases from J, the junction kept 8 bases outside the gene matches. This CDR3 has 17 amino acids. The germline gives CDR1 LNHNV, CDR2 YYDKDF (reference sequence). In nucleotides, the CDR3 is TGTGCCACCAGCAGAGATACCGCCGACAGGGGGGATTCACCCCTCCACTTT. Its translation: CATSRDTADRGDSPLHF.

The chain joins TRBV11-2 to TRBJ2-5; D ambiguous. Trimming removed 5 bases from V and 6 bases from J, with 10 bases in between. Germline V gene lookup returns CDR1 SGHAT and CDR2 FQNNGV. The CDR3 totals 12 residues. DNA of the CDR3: TGTGCCAGCAGCCAAATCCCCCAGACCCAGTACTTC. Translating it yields CASSQIPQTQYF. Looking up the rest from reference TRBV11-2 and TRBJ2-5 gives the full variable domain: EAGVAQSPRYKIIEKRQSVAFWCNPISGHATLYWYQQILGQGPKLLIQFQNNGVVDDSQLPKDRFSAERLKGVDSTLKIQPAKLEDSAVYLCASSQIPQTQYFGPGTRLLVL.

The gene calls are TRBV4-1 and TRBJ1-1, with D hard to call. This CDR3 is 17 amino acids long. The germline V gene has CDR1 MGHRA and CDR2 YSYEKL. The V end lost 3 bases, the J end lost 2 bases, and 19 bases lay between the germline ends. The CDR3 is CASSHRVRVGFNTEAFF. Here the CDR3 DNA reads TGCGCCAGCAGCCATCGTGTGAGGGTCGGCTTCAACACTGAAGCTTTCTTT.

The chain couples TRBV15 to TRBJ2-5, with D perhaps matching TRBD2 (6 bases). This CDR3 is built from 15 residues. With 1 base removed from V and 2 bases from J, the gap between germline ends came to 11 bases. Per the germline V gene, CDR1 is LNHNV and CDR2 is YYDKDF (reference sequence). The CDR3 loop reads CATSRGGVGQETQYF. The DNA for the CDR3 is TGTGCCACCAGCAGAGGCGGGGTAGGGCAAGAGACCCAGTACTTC.

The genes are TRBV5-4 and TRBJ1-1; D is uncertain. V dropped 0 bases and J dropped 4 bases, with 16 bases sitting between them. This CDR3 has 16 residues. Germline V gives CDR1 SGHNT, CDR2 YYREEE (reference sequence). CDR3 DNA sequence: TGTGCCAGCAGCTTGGATTTGGCCCGCGCCGGCACTGAAGCTTTCTTT. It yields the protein CASSLDLARAGTEAFF.

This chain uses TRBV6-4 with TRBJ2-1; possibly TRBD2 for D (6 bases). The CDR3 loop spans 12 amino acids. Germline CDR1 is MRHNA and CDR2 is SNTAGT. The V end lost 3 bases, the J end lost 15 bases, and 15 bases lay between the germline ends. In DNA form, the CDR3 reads TGTGCCAGCAGTGAGGTTAGCGGACGTCTGTTCTTC. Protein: CASSEVSGRLFF.

CDR3 in amino acids: CASSQRETQPYEQYF. CDR3 bases: TGCGCCAGCAGTCAACGGGAAACCCAACCTTACGAGCAGTACTTC. The rearrangement links TRBV23-1 to TRBJ2-7, with a tentative D call TRBD2 (5 bases). TRBV23-1 is noted as an ORF with a role that remains uncertain. The V end was cut by 2 bases, the J end by 4 bases, with 15 bases between. The CDR3 runs 15 residues.

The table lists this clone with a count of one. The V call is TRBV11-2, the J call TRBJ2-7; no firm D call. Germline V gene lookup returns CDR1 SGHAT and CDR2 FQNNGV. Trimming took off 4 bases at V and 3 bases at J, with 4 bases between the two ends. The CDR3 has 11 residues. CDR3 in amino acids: CASSWGYEQYF. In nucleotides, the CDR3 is TGTGCCAGCAGCTGGGGCTACGAGCAGTACTTC.

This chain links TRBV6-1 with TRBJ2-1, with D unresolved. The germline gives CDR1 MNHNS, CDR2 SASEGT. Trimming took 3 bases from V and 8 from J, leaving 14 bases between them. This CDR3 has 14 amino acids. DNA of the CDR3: TGTGCCAGCAGTGAGTTCGGCCCAGGCGATGAGCAGTTCTTC. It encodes CASSEFGPGDEQFF.

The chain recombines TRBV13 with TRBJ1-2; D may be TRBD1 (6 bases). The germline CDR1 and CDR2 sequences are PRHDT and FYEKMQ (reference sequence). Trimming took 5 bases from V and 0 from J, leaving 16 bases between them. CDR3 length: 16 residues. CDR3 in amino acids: CASSPRKTGANYGYTF. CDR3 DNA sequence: TGTGCCAGCAGCCCCCGGAAGACAGGTGCTAACTATGGCTACACCTTC.

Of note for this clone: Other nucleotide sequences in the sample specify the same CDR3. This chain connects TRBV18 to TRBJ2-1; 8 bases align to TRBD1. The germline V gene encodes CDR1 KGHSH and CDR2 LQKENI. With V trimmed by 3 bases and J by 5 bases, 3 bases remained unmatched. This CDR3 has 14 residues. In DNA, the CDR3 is TGTGCCAGCTCACCCCAGACAGGGGACAATGAGCAGTTCTTC. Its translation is CASSPQTGDNEQFF.

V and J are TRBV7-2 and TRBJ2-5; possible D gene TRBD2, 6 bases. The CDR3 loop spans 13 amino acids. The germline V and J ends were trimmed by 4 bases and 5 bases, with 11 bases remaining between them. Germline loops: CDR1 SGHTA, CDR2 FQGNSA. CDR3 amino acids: CASSSWGEETQYF. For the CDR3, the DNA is TGTGCCAGCAGCTCGTGGGGGGAGGAGACCCAGTACTTC. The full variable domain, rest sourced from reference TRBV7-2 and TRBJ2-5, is GAGVSQSPSNKVTEKGKDVELRCDPISGHTALYWYRQSLGQGLEFLIYFQGNSAPDKSGLPSDRFSAERTGGSVSTLTIQRTQQEDSAVYLCASSSWGEETQYFGPGTRLLVL.

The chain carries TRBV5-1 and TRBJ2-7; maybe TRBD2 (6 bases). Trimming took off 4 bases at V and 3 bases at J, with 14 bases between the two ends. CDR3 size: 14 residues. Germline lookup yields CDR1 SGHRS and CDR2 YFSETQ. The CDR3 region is CASSKVGGSYEQYF. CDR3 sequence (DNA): TGCGCCAGCAGCAAAGTGGGAGGAAGCTACGAGCAGTACTTC.

CDR3 coding DNA: TGTGCCAGCTCACCACAAGCGATGAGCTCCTACAATGAGCAGTTCTTC. It encodes CASSPQAMSSYNEQFF. The chain couples TRBV18 to TRBJ2-1; D not resolved. Germline assignment: CDR1 KGHSH and CDR2 LQKENI. The V gene lost 1 base and the J gene lost 0 bases, with 10 bases spanning the gap. CDR3 size: 16 residues.

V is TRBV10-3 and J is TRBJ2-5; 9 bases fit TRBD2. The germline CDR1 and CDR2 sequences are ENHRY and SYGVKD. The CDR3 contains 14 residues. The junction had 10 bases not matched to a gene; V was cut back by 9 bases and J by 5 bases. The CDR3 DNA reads TGTGCCATTAAGGCCACTAGCGGGTATGAGACCCAGTACTTC. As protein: CAIKATSGYETQYF.

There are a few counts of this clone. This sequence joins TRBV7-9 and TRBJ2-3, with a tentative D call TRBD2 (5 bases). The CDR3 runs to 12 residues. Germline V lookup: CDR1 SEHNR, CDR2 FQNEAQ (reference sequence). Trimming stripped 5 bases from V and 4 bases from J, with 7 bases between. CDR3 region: CASSTGADTQYF. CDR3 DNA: TGTGCCAGCAGCACCGGGGCAGATACGCAGTATTTT.